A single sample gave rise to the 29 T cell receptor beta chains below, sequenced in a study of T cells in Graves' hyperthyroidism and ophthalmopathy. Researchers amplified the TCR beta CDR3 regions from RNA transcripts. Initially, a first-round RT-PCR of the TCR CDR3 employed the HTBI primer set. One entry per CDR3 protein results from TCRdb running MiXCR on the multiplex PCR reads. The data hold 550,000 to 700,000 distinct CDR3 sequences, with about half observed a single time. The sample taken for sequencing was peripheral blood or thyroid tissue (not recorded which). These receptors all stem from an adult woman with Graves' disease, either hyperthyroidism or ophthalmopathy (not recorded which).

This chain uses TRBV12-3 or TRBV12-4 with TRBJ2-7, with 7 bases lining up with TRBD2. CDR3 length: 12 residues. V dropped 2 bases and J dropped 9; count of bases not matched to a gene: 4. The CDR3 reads CASSLSGRGQYF. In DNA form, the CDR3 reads TGTGCCAGCAGTTTATCGGGGAGGGGGCAGTACTTC.

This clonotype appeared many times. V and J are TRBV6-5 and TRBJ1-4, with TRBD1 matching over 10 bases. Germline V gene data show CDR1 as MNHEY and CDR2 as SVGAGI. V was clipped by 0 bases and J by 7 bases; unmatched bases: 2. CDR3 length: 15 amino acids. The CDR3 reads CASSYSRTGGEKLFF. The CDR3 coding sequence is TGTGCCAGCAGTTACTCGAGGACAGGGGGTGAAAAACTGTTTTTT.

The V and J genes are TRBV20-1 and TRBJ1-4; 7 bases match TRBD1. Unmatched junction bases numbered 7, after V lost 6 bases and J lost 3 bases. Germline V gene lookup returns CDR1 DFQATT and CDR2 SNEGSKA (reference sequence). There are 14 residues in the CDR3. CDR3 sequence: CSARGTASNEKLFF. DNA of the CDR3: TGCAGTGCCCGAGGGACAGCTTCTAATGAAAAACTGTTTTTT.

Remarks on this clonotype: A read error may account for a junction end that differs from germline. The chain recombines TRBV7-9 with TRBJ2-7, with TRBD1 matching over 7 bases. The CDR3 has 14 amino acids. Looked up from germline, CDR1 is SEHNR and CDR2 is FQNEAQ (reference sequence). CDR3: CASSQAGTDYEQYF. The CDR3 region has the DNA TGCGCCAGCAGCCAGGCCGGGACAGACTACGAGCAGTACTTC.

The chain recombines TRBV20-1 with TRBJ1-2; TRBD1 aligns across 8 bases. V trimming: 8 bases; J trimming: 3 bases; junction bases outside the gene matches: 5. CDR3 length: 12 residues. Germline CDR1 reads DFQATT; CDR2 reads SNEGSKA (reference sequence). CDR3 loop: CSTTGGDYGYTF. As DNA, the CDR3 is TGCAGTACCACAGGGGGGGACTATGGCTACACCTTC.

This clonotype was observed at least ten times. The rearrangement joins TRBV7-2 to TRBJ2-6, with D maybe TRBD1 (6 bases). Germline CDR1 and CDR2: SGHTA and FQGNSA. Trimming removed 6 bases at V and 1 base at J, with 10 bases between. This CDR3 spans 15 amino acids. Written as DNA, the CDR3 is TGTGCCAGCAGATTGGACAGTTCTGGGGCCAACGTCCTGACTTTC. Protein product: CASRLDSSGANVLTF.

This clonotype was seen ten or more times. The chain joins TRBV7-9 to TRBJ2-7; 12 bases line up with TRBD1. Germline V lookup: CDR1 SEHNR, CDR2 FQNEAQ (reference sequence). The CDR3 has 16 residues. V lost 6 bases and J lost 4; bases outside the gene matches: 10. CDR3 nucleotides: TGTGCCAGCAGTATACGGGGGACAGGGGGCCTGTACGAGCAGTACTTC. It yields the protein CASSIRGTGGLYEQYF.

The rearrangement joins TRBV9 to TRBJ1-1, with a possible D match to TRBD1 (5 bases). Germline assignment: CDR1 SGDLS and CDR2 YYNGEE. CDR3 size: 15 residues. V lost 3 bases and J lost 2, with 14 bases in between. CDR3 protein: CASSDLWTPNTEAFF. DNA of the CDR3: TGTGCCAGCAGCGACCTTTGGACACCTAACACTGAAGCTTTCTTT.

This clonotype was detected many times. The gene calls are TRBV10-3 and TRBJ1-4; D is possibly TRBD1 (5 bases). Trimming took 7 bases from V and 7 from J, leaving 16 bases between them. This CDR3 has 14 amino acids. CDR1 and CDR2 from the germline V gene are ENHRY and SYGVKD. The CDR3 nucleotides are TGTGCCATCATAGAGACAGAGGACTCTGAAAAACTGTTTTTT. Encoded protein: CAIIETEDSEKLFF.

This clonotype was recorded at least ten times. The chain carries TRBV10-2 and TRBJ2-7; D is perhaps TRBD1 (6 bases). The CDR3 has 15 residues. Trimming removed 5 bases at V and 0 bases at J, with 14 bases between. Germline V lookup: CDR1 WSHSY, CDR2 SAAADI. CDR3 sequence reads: CASSTSPDSSYEQYF. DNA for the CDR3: TGCGCCAGCAGTACTTCCCCGGACAGCTCCTACGAGCAGTACTTC.

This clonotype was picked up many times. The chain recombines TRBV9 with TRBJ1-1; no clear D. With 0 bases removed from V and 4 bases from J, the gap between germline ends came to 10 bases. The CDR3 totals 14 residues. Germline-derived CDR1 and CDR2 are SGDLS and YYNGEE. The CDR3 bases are TGTGCCAGCAGCGTAGGAACCGGACGCACTGAAGCTTTCTTT. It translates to CASSVGTGRTEAFF.

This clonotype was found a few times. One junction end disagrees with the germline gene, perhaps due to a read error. CDR3 DNA sequence: TGTGCCAGCAGCCGGGGCTACGCCTTC. Amino acids: CASSRGYAF. V is TRBV6-1 and J is TRBJ1-2; D possibly corresponds to TRBD1 (5 bases). Germline lookup yields CDR1 MNHNS and CDR2 SASEGT. The CDR3 spans 9 residues.

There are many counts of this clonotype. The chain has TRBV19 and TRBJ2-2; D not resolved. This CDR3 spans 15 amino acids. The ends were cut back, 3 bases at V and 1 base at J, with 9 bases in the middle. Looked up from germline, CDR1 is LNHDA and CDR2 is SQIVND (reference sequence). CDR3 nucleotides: TGTGCCAGTAGTATCAGGCTCATGAACACCGGGGAGCTGTTTTTT. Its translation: CASSIRLMNTGELFF.

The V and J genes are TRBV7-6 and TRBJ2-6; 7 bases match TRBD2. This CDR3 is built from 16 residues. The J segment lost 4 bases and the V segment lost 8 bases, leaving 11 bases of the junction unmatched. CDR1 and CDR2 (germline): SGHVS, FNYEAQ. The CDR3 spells CASWASGFPGANVLTF. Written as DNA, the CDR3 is TGTGCCAGCTGGGCTAGCGGCTTCCCCGGGGCCAACGTCCTGACTTTC.

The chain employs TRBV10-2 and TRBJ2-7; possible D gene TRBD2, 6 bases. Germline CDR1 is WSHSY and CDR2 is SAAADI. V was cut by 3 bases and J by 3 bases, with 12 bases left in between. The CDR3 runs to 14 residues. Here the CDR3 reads CASSDRPSDYEQYF. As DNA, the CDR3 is TGCGCCAGCAGTGATAGGCCTAGCGACTACGAGCAGTACTTC.

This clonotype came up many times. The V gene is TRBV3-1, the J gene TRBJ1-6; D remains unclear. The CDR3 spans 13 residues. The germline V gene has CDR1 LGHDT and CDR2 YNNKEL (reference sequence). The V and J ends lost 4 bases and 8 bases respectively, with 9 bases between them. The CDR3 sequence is CASSPQEDSPLHF. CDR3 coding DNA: TGTGCCAGCAGCCCCCAGGAGGATTCACCCCTCCACTTT.

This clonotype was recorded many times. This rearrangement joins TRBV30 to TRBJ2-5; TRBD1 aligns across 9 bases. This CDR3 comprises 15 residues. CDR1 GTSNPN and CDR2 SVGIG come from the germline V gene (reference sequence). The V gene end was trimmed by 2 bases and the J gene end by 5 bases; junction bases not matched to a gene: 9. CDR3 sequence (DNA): TGTGCCTGGAGTACGGGACAGGGTCGAGATGAGACCCAGTACTTC. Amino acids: CAWSTGQGRDETQYF. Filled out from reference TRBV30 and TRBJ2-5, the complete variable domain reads SQTIHQWPATLVQPVGSPLSLECTVEGTSNPNLYWYRQAAGRGLQLLFYSVGIGQISSEVPQNLSASRPQDRQFILSSKKLLLSDSGFYLCAWSTGQGRDETQYFGPGTRLLVL.

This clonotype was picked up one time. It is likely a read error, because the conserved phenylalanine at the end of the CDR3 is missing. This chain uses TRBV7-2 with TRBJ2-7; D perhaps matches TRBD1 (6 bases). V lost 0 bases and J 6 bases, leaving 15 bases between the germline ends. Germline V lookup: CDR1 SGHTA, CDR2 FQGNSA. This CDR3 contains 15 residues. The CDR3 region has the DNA TGTGCCAGCAGCTTAGCGGGGGCAGGGTCGGGCGAGCAGTACTCC. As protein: CASSLAGAGSGEQYS.

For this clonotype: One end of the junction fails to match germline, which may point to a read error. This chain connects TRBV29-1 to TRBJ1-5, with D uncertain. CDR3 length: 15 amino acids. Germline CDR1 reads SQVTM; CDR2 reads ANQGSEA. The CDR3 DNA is TGTGCCTGGACCCGCGCGGGTGGGATACGGCAGCCCCAGCATTTT. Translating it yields CAWTRAGGIRQPQHF.

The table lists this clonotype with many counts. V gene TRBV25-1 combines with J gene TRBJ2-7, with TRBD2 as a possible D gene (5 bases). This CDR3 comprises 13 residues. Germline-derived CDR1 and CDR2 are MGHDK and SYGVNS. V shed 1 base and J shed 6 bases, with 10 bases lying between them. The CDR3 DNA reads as TGTGCCAGCAGTGAATCCGGAGGAATCGAGCAGTACTTC. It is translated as CASSESGGIEQYF.

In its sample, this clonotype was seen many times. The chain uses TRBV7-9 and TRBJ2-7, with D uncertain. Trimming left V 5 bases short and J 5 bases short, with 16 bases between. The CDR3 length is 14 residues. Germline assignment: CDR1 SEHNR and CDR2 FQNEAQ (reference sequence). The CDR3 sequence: CASSQQRRSDEQYF. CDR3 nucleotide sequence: TGTGCCAGCAGCCAGCAGCGCAGGTCCGACGAGCAGTACTTC.

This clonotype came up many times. CDR3 in amino acids: CASSSSVGRGNYGYTF. CDR3 nucleotides: TGTGCCAGCAGCTCCTCTGTGGGCAGGGGCAACTATGGCTACACCTTC. The rearrangement uses TRBV11-2 and TRBJ1-2; possibly TRBD1 for D (6 bases). V lost 4 bases and J lost 2, with 17 bases in between. The germline V gene encodes CDR1 SGHAT and CDR2 FQNNGV. This CDR3 contains 16 residues.

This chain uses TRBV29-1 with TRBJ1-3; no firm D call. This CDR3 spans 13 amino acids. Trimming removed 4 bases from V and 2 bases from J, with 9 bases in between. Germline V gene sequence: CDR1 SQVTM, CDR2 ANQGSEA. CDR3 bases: TGCAGCGTTGTTAGAGGGACTGGAAACACCATATATTTT. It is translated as CSVVRGTGNTIYF.

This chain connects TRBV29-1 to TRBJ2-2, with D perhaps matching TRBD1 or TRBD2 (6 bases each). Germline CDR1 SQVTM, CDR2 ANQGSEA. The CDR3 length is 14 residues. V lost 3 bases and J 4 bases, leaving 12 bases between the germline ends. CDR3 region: CSVDRGAGTGELFF. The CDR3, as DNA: TGCAGCGTTGATAGGGGGGCTGGCACCGGGGAGCTGTTTTTT.

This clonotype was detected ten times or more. The CDR3 nucleotides read TGTGCCAGCAGCTTTACGGCACACCAAGAGACCCAGTACTTC. Translation: CASSFTAHQETQYF. The chain links TRBV5-6 to TRBJ2-5; D remains unclear. This CDR3 is 14 amino acids long. Per germline, CDR1 SGHDT and CDR2 YYEEEE. V was cut by 2 bases and J by 0 bases, with 8 bases left in between.

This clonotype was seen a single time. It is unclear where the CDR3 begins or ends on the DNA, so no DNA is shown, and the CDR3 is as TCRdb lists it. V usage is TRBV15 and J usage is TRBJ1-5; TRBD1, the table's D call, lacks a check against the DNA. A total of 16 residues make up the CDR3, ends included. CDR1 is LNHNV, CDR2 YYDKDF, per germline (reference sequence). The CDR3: CAICSARQARGQPQHF.

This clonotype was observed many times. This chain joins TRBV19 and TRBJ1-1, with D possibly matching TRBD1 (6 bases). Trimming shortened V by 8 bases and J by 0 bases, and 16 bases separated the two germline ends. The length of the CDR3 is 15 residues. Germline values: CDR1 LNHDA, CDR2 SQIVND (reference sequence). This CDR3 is CASRTAWLMNTEAFF. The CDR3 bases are TGTGCCAGTCGGACAGCATGGCTCATGAACACTGAAGCTTTCTTT.

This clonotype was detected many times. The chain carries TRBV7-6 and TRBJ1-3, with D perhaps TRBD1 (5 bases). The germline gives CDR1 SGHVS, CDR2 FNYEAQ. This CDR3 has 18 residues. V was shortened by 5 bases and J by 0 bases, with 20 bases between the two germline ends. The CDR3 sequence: CASSPRWRDRYSGNTIYF. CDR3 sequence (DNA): TGTGCCAGCAGCCCGCGATGGAGGGACCGCTACTCTGGAAACACCATATATTTT.

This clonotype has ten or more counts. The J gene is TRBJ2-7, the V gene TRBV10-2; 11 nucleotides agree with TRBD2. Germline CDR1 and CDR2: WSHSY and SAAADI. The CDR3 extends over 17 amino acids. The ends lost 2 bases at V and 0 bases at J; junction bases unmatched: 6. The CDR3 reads CASSETSGRYRSYEQYF. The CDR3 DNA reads TGCGCCAGCAGTGAGACTAGCGGGAGATATCGCTCCTACGAGCAGTACTTC.